Sequencing of this TCR beta chain was carried out in a study of multiple sclerosis patients with progressive multifocal leukoencephalopathy. The study, taken as a whole, reports: The findings' link to JC virus versus immunocompromise remained uncertain.

CDR3 length: 16 amino acids. CDR1 SGHRS and CDR2 YFSETQ come from the germline V gene. The ends were cut back, 2 bases at V and 0 bases at J, with 11 bases in the middle. As for time point: time of PML onset. Natalizumab-treated patients developed PML between about 16 and 60 months into natalizumab therapy. To note about this clone: Its specificity is unknown.

The repertoire was sequenced with immunoSEQ multiplex PCR; TCRdb's copy has only in-frame clones and lacks some. The sample includes approximately 28,000 clones, approximately 86% seen only once; the top ten take under 6%. The rearrangement joins TRBV5-1 to TRBJ1-4; the D is unclear. This sequence originates from a woman in her thirties or forties with progressive multifocal leukoencephalopathy. The sample was PBMCs, taken from a patient treated with natalizumab. In DNA, the CDR3 is TGCGCCAGCAGCTTTGGGCAGCCACCAACTAATGAAAAACTGTTTTTT. Its translation: CASSFGQPPTNEKLFF.